The T cell receptor beta chain described here comes from a study of blood T cell repertoires in COVID-19. The table came from immunoSEQ multiplex PCR; TCRdb's copy has only in-frame clones and leaves some out. Of 300,000 or so clones in the sample, under 90% were seen once. CDR3 length equals 12 residues. V dropped 10 bases and J dropped 3; count of bases not matched to a gene: 6. CDR1 and CDR2 from the germline V gene are LNHDA and SQIVND (reference sequence). The sample holds one count of this clone. Someone with COVID-19 had been met by exposed participants within 2 weeks before study entry. Sequencing used PBMCs or T cells enriched from blood (not recorded which). This TCR derives from a woman aged 45-65 years who had been exposed to COVID-19. This chain links TRBV19 with TRBJ2-7, with 7 bases that match TRBD1. CDR3 protein: CATRTGSYEQYF. The CDR3, as DNA: TGTGCCACCCGGACAGGAAGCTACGAGCAGTACTTC.